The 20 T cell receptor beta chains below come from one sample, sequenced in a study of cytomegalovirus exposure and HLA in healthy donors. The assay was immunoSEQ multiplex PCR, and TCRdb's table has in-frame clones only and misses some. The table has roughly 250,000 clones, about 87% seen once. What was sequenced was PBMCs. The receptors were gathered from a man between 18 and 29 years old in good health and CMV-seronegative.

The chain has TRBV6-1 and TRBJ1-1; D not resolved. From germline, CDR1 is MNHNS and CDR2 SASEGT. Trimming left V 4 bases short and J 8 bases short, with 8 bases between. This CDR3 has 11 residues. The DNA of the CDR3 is TGTGCCAGCAGTGCTTTGCGGGAAGCTTTCTTT. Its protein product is CASSALREAFF.

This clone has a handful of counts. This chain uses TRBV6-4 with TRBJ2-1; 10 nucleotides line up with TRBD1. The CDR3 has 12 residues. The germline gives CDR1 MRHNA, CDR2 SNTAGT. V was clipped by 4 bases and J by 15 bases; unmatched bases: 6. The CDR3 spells CASSGGQGLRFF. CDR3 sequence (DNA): TGTGCCAGCAGTGGGGGACAGGGGCTTCGGTTCTTC.

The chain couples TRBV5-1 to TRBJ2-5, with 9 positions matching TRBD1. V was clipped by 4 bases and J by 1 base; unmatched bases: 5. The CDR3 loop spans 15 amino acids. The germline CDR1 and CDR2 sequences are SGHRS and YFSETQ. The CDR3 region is CASSVGQGGQETQYF. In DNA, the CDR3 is TGCGCCAGCAGCGTGGGACAGGGTGGCCAAGAGACCCAGTACTTC.

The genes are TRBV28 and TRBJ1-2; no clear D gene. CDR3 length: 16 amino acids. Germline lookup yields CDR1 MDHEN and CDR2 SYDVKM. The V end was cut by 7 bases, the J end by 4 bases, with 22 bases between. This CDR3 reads CASIRERDQLLYGYTF. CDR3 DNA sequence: TGTGCCAGCATCCGAGAGAGGGATCAACTACTCTATGGCTACACCTTC.

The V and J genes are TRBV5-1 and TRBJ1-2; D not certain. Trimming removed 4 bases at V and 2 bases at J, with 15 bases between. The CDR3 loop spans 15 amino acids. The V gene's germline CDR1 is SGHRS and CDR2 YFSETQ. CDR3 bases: TGCGCCAGCAGCAGTGGAGAAGCGATGAACTATGGCTACACCTTC. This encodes CASSSGEAMNYGYTF.

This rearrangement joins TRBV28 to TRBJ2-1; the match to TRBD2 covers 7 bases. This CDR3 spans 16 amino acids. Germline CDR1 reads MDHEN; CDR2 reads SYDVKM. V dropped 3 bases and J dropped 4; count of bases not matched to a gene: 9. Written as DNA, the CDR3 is TGTGCCAGCAGTTTTGGGAGGGGCCACCGATACAATGAGCAGTTCTTC. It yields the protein CASSFGRGHRYNEQFF. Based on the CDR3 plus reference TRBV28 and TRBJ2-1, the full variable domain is DVKVTQSSRYLVKRTGEKVFLECVQDMDHENMFWYRQDPGLGLRLIYFSYDVKMKEKGDIPEGYSVSREKKERFSLILESASTNQTSMYLCASSFGRGHRYNEQFFGPGTRLTVL.

The CDR3: CASSPRGSTDTQYF. The CDR3 nucleotides read TGCGCCAGCAGCCCCCGGGGGAGCACAGATACGCAGTATTTT. This chain uses TRBV5-1 with TRBJ2-3; tentatively, D is TRBD2 (6 bases). Germline V gene data show CDR1 as SGHRS and CDR2 as YFSETQ. V lost 4 bases and J lost 0, with 9 bases in between. The CDR3 has 14 residues.

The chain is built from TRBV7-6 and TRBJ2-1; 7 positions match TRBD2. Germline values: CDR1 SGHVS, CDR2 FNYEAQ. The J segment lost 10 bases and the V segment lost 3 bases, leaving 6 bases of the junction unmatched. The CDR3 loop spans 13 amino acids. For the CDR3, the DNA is TGTGCCAGCAGCTTTGGCGGGAGAAGGGAGCAGTTCTTC. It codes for CASSFGGRREQFF.

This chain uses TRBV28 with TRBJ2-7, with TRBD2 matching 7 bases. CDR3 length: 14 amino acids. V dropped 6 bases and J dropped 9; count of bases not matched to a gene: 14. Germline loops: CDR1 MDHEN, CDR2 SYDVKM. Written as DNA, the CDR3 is TGTGCCAGCAGCCCCCCCACCACGACTAGCAGGCAGTACTTC. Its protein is CASSPPTTTSRQYF. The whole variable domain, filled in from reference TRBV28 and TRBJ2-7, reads DVKVTQSSRYLVKRTGEKVFLECVQDMDHENMFWYRQDPGLGLRLIYFSYDVKMKEKGDIPEGYSVSREKKERFSLILESASTNQTSMYLCASSPPTTTSRQYFGPGTRLTVT.

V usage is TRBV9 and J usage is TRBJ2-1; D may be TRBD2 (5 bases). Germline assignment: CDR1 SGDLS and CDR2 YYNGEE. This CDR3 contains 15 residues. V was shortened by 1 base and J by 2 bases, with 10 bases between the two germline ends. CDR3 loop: CASSVQAVPYNEQFF. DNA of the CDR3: TGTGCCAGCAGCGTACAAGCGGTCCCCTACAATGAGCAGTTCTTC.

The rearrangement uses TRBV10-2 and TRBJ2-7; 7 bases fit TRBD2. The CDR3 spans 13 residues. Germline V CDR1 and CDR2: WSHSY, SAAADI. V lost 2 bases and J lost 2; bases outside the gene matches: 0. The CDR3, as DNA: TGCGCCAGCAGTGAGGGACTAGCCTACGAGCAGTACTTC. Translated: CASSEGLAYEQYF.

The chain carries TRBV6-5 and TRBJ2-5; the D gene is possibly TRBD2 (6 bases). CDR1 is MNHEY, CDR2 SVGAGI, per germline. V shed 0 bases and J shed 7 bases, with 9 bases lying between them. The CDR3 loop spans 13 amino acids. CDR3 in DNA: TGTGCCAGCAGTTACTCCTACGGGGGGACCCAGTACTTC. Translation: CASSYSYGGTQYF.

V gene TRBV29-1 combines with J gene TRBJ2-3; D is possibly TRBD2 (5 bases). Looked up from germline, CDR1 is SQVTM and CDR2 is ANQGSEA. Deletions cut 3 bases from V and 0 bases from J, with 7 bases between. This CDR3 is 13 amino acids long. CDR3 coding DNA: TGCAGCGTTGATCAGCGGAGCACAGATACGCAGTATTTT. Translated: CSVDQRSTDTQYF.

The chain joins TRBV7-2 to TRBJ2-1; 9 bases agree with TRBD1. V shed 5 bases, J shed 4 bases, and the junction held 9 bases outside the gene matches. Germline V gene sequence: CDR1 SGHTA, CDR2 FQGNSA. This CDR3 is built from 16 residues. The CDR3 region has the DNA TGTGCCAGCAGCCGACGGACAGGGGAGGGATACAATGAGCAGTTCTTC. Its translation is CASSRRTGEGYNEQFF.

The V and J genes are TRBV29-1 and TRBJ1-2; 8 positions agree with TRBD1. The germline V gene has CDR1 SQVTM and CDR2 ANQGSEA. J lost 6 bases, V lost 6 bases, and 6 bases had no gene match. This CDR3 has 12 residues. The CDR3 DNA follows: TGCAGCGTCCGACAGGGGACAGATGGCTACACCTTC. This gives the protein CSVRQGTDGYTF. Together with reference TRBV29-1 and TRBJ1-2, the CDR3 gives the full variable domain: SAVISQKPSRDICQRGTSLTIQCQVDSQVTMMFWYRQQPGQSLTLIATANQGSEATYESGFVIDKFPISRPNLTFSTLTVSNMSPEDSSIYLCSVRQGTDGYTFGSGTRLTVV.

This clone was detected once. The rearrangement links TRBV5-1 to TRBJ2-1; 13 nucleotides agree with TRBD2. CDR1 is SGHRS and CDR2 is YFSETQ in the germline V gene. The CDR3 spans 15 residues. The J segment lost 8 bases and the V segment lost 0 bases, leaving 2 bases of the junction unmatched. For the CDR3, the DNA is TGCGCCAGCAGCTTGGGGACTAGCGGGAGTGATGAGCAGTTCTTC. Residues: CASSLGTSGSDEQFF.

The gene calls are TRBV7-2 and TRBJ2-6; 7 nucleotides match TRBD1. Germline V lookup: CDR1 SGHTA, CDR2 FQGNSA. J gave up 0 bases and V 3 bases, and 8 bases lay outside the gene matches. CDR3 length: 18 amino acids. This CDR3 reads CASSFTGQAFSGANVLTF. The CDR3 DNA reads TGTGCCAGCAGCTTTACTGGACAGGCTTTCTCTGGGGCCAACGTCCTGACTTTC.

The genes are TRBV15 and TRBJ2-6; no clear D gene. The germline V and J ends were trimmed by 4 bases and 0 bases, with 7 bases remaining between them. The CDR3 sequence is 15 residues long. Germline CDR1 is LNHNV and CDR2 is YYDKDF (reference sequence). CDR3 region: CATSTAGSGANVLTF. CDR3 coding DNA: TGTGCCACCAGCACGGCAGGCTCTGGGGCCAACGTCCTGACTTTC.

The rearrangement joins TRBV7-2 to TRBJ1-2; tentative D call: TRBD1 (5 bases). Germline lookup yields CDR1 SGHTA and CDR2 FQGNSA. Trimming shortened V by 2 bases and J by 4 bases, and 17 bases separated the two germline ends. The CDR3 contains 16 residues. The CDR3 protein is CASSLRSPGEAYGYTF. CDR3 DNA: TGTGCCAGCAGCTTACGGTCCCCGGGGGAGGCCTATGGCTACACCTTC.

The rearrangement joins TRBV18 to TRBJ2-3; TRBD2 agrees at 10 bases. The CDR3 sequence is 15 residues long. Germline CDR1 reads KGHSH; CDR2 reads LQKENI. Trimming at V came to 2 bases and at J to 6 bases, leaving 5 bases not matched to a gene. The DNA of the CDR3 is TGTGCCAGCTCACCAAGAACTAGCGGGATGGATACGCAGTATTTT. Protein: CASSPRTSGMDTQYF.